Each of the 10 T cell receptor beta chains below was sequenced from the same sample in a study of T cell responses to AZD1222 COVID-19 vaccine. The repertoire was sequenced with immunoSEQ multiplex PCR; TCRdb's copy has only in-frame clones and lacks some. This repertoire shows just over 90,000 clones, approximately 90% found once; its top ten account for over 2%. The sequencing here drew on peripheral blood, taken 28 days after the second AZD1222 dose. All receptors come from an adult who received the AZD1222 COVID-19 vaccine.

V and J are TRBV9 and TRBJ2-7, with D possibly matching TRBD2 (5 bases). The germline CDR1 and CDR2 sequences are SGDLS and YYNGEE. The length of the CDR3 is 15 residues. The V end was cut by 0 bases, the J end by 2 bases, with 12 bases between. The CDR3 DNA is TGTGCCAGCAGCGTAGGTACGGGATACACCTACGAGCAGTACTTC. It is translated as CASSVGTGYTYEQYF.

V gene TRBV28 combines with J gene TRBJ1-1; TRBD1 might be the D (5 bases). The germline gives CDR1 MDHEN, CDR2 SYDVKM. The V gene lost 6 bases and the J gene lost 4 bases, with 15 bases spanning the gap. The CDR3 runs 14 residues. The CDR3 DNA is TGTGCCAGCAGCGGGGCGGGGGTGAGCACTGAAGCTTTCTTT. Translating it yields CASSGAGVSTEAFF.

The genes are TRBV7-9 and TRBJ1-4; 7 bases fit TRBD1. The CDR3 has 15 residues. V was pared by 5 bases and J by 6 bases, with 9 bases of the junction left unmatched. Germline values: CDR1 SEHNR, CDR2 FQNEAQ (reference sequence). CDR3 coding DNA: TGTGCCAGCAGCCCCGACAGGGCCAGCGATGAAAAACTGTTTTTT. Translating gives CASSPDRASDEKLFF.

The chain uses TRBV9 and TRBJ2-3, with D unclear. This CDR3 contains 14 residues. Germline V gives CDR1 SGDLS, CDR2 YYNGEE. The V end was cut by 0 bases, the J end by 5 bases, with 10 bases between. This CDR3 reads CASSVEGLQDTQYF. The CDR3, as DNA: TGTGCCAGCAGCGTAGAGGGCCTCCAAGATACGCAGTATTTT.

The CDR3 protein is CASSPSHSTGANVLTF. As DNA, the CDR3 is TGTGCCAGCTCACCATCACACAGCACGGGGGCCAACGTCCTGACTTTC. The chain links TRBV18 to TRBJ2-6; no clear D. V lost 2 bases and J 4 bases, leaving 12 bases between the germline ends. Germline V gene sequence: CDR1 KGHSH, CDR2 LQKENI. The CDR3 has 16 residues.

This clone was seen once. V and J are TRBV19 and TRBJ1-2; TRBD1 aligns across 7 bases. The germline V gene encodes CDR1 LNHDA and CDR2 SQIVND (reference sequence). This CDR3 is built from 17 residues. V shed 5 bases and J 0 bases; nucleotides not matched to a gene: 12. CDR3 in DNA: TGTGCCAGTAGTCCTTGGGACAGCGCTAAAGCTAACTATGGCTACACCTTC. This sequence encodes CASSPWDSAKANYGYTF.

This clone was detected only a few times. V is TRBV7-9 and J is TRBJ1-5; TRBD1 is a possible D gene (5 bases). Per germline, CDR1 SEHNR and CDR2 FQNEAQ (reference sequence). The V end was cut by 5 bases, the J end by 5 bases, with 13 bases between. The CDR3 runs 14 residues. CDR3 loop: CASSNRDGDQPQHF. In DNA form, the CDR3 reads TGTGCCAGCAGCAACCGGGACGGGGATCAGCCCCAGCATTTT.

This sequence joins TRBV10-3 and TRBJ1-3; a possible D gene is TRBD1 (5 bases). The CDR3 is 17 residues long. V shed 3 bases and J shed 0 bases, with 15 bases lying between them. The V gene's germline CDR1 is ENHRY and CDR2 SYGVKD. The CDR3 nucleotides read TGTGCCATCAGTGAAGGTGGGTCAGACAGCTCTGGAAACACCATATATTTT. Protein: CAISEGGSDSSGNTIYF.

The chain combines TRBV12-3 or TRBV12-4 with TRBJ2-5; 8 nucleotides match TRBD1. This CDR3 is built from 13 residues. After removal of 7 bases from V and 3 bases from J, the junction contained 4 bases not matched to a gene. The CDR3: CASIIQGEETQYF. In DNA, the CDR3 is TGTGCCAGCATTATACAGGGGGAAGAGACCCAGTACTTC.

The rearrangement uses TRBV7-2 and TRBJ2-7, with TRBD2 matching 7 bases. The CDR3 is 15 amino acids. V was clipped by 1 base and J by 7 bases; unmatched bases: 10. The germline gives CDR1 SGHTA, CDR2 FQGNSA. This CDR3 is CASSLVSASGVEQYF. In nucleotides, the CDR3 is TGTGCCAGCAGCTTAGTATCTGCTAGCGGTGTGGAGCAGTACTTC.